What follows is one TCR beta chain and its context. Its target antigen remains unknown. Qualities for individual bases were not recorded, and no much larger clone is one base off. This entry comes from a study of OX40 agonist ivuxolimab in advanced cancers. Looking at the study overall: The costimulatory receptor OX40 (CD134) was targeted by ivuxolimab, a fully human IgG2 agonistic monoclonal antibody. Patients were allowed to have had prior anti-PD-1, anti-PD-L1 or anti-CTLA-4 therapy, and 30% to 40% of the dose-escalation patients had been treated with checkpoint inhibitors. Partial responses occurred in three dose-escalation patients, of whom one had hepatocellular carcinoma and two had cutaneous melanoma. The purpose of peripheral TCRbeta sequencing was to test whether ivuxolimab changed TCR sequence diversity and led to clonal T-cell expansion. A male proportion of 82.7% and a mean age of 60 years, ranging from 23 to 79, were recorded for the dose-escalation cohort. The paper covers the monotherapy dose-escalation part of the phase I ivuxolimab trial, which included N of about 51 patients. Of the roughly 52 dose-escalation patients, hepatocellular carcinoma was present in around 19, melanoma in roughly 15, renal cell carcinoma in 9 and head and neck cancer in 9. Intravenous ivuxolimab was administered to patients every 2 weeks at six dose levels: 0.01, 0.1, 0.3, 1.5, 3 and 10 mg/kg.

To sequence the TCRbeta CDR3 region, genomic DNA was isolated from the sorted cells. TCRbeta CDR3 regions were sequenced using the immunoSEQ Assay. The source is immuneACCESS, and TCRdb retained only in-frame sequences with V and J called. Part of the clones is not carried over; for the studies checked, unresolved V genes explain less than half of this, and the remainder is unexplained. The sample table records some 70,000 clones; around four fifths of these occur just once. In total, the top ten clones hold 5.5% to 6% of the sample. Paper-wide results and their limitations: Low levels of normalized T-cell clonal expansion were also seen in some nonresponding patients. After ivuxolimab, expanded clones were on average more numerous among CD8+ T cells than among CD4+ T cells. Which antigens the clonally expanded peripheral T cells were specific for was not determined. At doses of 0.1 to 3.0 mg/kg, clonal expansion of both CD4+ and CD8+ blood T cells was observed from baseline to week 6. In the 0.1-3.0 mg/kg groups, partial responders had among the lowest normalized peripheral clonal expansion, particularly in CD8+ T cells.

The trial excluded patients who had a history of autoimmune disease or were on systemic immunosuppression. Peripheral blood for TCR sequencing was collected from all dose cohorts at baseline, on cycle 4 day 1, and on cycle 7 day 1. Samples came from an open-label, multicenter, first-in-human phase I dose-escalation trial of ivuxolimab. The trial enrolled adults with locally advanced or metastatic head and neck squamous cell, hepatocellular, melanoma or renal cell carcinoma. Before TCR sequencing, CD4+ T cells and CD8+ T cells from peripheral blood were sorted into separate populations. V loses 3 bases of germline sequence and J loses 3 bases, and the interval between the two ends is 11 bases. From the germline V gene (reference sequence), CDR1 is GTSNPN and CDR2 is SVGIG. Reading from cysteine to phenylalanine, the CDR3 counts 13 amino acids. Only the CDR3 portion is preserved as DNA: 39 bases, with reading frame beginning at the first base.

The material sequenced was CD4+ or CD8+ T cells sorted from blood, taken in a trial of the OX40 agonist ivuxolimab. The chain uses TRBV30 and TRBJ1-2; matching of 5 bases hints at TRBD1 as the D gene. The clonotype originates from an adult with an advanced solid tumor such as melanoma, head and neck, liver or kidney cancer. The CDR3 protein: CAWRGTEYYGYTF. The nucleotide sequence reads TGTGCCTGGAGGGGGACCGAATACTATGGCTACACCTTC.